What follows is one T cell receptor (beta chain) and its context. The clone's antigen remains unknown. Base-call qualities are not available, and no considerably larger clone is one nucleotide away. V was cut back by 1 base and J by 2 bases, leaving a gap of 13 bases between them. Including cysteine and phenylalanine, the CDR3 has 16 amino acids. The DNA shown is the 48-base CDR3, in frame from base 1. Sequences LNHDA (CDR1) and SQIVND (CDR2) are obtained from the germline V gene (reference sequence). TCRbeta CDR3 regions were sequenced with the immunoSEQ Assay. After extraction, genomic DNA underwent amplification by bias-controlled multiplex PCR, followed by high-throughput sequencing. Per the authors' processing: To quantify the absolute abundance of every unique TCRbeta CDR3 region, sequences were collapsed and filtered. T cell fraction was estimated by normalizing TCRbeta template counts to usable DNA, with usable DNA measured through amplification of reference genes found in all nucleated cells. Repertoire TCRs were annotated as SARS-CoV-2-specific when V gene, CDR3 amino acid sequence and J gene were exactly matched to a known reactive TCR set. The reference SARS-CoV-2 TCR set was obtained from MIRA and was filtered for enrichment in COVID-19-positive ImmuneCODE repertoires, whereby public or cross-reactive TCRs were removed. Based on the MIRA antigens, annotated TCRs were further analysed at the level of specific ORF or position within ORF. Breadth was defined as the number of annotated unique rearrangements divided by the total number of unique productive rearrangements, and depth was defined as the summed frequency of the annotated unique rearrangements. Two-sided Wilcoxon rank-sum tests were applied when comparing TCR breadth between groups. Not all clones reach the TCRdb copy of this immuneACCESS table, which keeps in-frame sequences only. Checked studies attribute under half of the gap to unresolved V genes and leave the rest unexplained. V, J and clone size derive from that table, while D and trimming were established from the DNA sequence. This sample has approximately 350,000 clones in its table, and about nine tenths of those were observed once. Around 3.7% of the sample is held by the ten biggest clonotypes.

This specimen's treatment or condition label, per the study, means: approximately 18 received Ad26.COV2.S at low or high dose, single or two shots; about 5 received placebo; per-sample allocation not given. Repertoires of vaccine and placebo recipients were sequenced from samples collected on day 63 after the first injection. Cohort 1b enrolled fewer than 30 adults aged 18-55 years at a single site in Boston, USA, between 29 July and 7 August 2020. Ad26.COV2.S was a replication-incompetent adenovirus type 26 vector that expressed a prefusion-stabilized SARS-CoV-2 spike protein derived from the original Wuhan strain. This record comes from a study of Ad26.COV2.S vaccination and SARS-CoV-2 variants (dated by TCRdb to the early 2020s). General notes on the study: Vaccine-arm donors came from COV1001, a multicentre, randomized, double-blind, placebo-controlled phase I-IIa trial of Ad26.COV2.S in healthy adults. Trial participants were randomized into five groups of five, in which low-dose or high-dose Ad26.COV2.S was given once or twice, or placebo was given on both occasions. TCRbeta repertoire sequencing was used to assess the specificity and breadth of SARS-CoV-2-reactive T cell receptors after Ad26.COV2.S vaccination. Throughout the experiments and outcome assessment, investigators stayed blinded to trial group allocation. The TCR-sequenced set comprised approximately 32 samples: about 19 Ad26.COV2.S vaccine recipients, 5 placebo recipients and 8 SARS-CoV-2 convalescent individuals. Ad26.COV2.S was given intramuscularly at 5x10^10 or 1x10^11 viral particles, as a single shot or as two shots 56 days apart. The study at large found these results: Substantial breadth of spike-specific CD8+ and CD4+ T cell responses was reported after vaccination. Higher spike-specific TCR breadth was observed in Ad26.COV2.S recipients than in placebo recipients (P = 0.0014). Vaccine and placebo recipients had comparable non-spike TCR breadth, which fits with the vaccine containing only spike. The study was not powered for comparison of responses between vaccine doses or regimens. The authors noted that total T cell responses may have been underestimated by the TCR breadth and depth analyses.

This receptor chain uses TRBV19 and TRBJ2-3; confidence is insufficient to name the D gene. The receptor was derived from a person between 18 and 60 years old who received the Ad26.COV2.S COVID-19 vaccine or a placebo. The material sequenced was peripheral blood, taken in a trial of Ad26.COV2.S vaccine versus placebo. In nucleotides, the sequence is TGTGCCAGTAGTATAGGGTGGGGTTACGACACAGATACGCAGTATTTT. This translates into CASSIGWGYDTDTQYF.